This T cell receptor (beta chain) was profiled in a study of molecular identifiers for immune sequencing clone quantification. TCRdb independently ran MiXCR on the PCR reads; one entry per CDR3 protein. Of over 70,000 distinct CDR3 sequences in the sample, about 23% were seen once. The CDR3 runs to 14 residues. V lost 3 bases and J 6 bases, leaving 14 bases between the germline ends. Material: naive CD8+ T cells from blood, with Jurkat cell RNA spiked in. Subset specified: FACS-sorted CD8+CD4-CCR7+CD45RA+ naive T cells. The J gene is TRBJ1-2, the V gene TRBV12-3 or TRBV12-4; possibly TRBD1 for D (5 bases). The receptor was isolated from a human donor in good health. Some libraries in this study had Jurkat cell RNA spiked in. Here the CDR3 DNA reads TGTGCCAGCAGTTTGTTTCAGGGTGGCGATGGCTACACCTTC. Translation: CASSLFQGGDGYTF.